This T cell receptor (beta chain) was sequenced for a study of tissue T cells after allogeneic stem cell transplantation. The time point: mouse harvest day 7 after allogeneic transplant. Tail vein injection delivered 10^7 T-cell-depleted bone marrow cells and 10^6 splenic CD5+ T cells. Study-level points and caveats: Motif-based clustering found tissue-specific repertoire signatures shared across patients, though few clones were shared. In patients and mice, blood and spleen missed much of tissue repertoire. Alloreactivity or antigen specificity of tissue TCRs was not determined; some clones might be host cells. Anatomically similar tissues had similar TCR repertoires within each patient.

To note about this clone: Its specificity is not known. Genes and germline are mouse. The observed sequence ends 1 residue before the CDR3 terminus, with the missing tail filled in from the germline J gene. Other DNA sequences in the same sample also yield this CDR3.

Some clones are missing from TCRdb's copy, which holds only in-frame ones; the method was immunoSEQ multiplex PCR. The sample shows some 8,700 clones, under 55% of them seen only once. CDR1 SNHLY and CDR2 FYNGKV come from the germline V gene (reference sequence). The CDR3 length is 14 residues. Trimming at V came to 2 bases and at J to 3 bases, leaving 2 bases not matched to a gene. The chain is built from TRBV3 and TRBJ2-7; 9 bases are a match to TRBD2. Sequences were obtained from skin. The receptor was derived from a female BALB/c mouse given C57BL/6 T cells with graft-versus-host disease after an allogeneic hematopoietic cell transplant. The CDR3 region is CASSLSWGGYEQYF. CDR3 bases read: TGTGCCAGCAGCTTAAGCTGGGGGGGCTATGAACAGTAC.